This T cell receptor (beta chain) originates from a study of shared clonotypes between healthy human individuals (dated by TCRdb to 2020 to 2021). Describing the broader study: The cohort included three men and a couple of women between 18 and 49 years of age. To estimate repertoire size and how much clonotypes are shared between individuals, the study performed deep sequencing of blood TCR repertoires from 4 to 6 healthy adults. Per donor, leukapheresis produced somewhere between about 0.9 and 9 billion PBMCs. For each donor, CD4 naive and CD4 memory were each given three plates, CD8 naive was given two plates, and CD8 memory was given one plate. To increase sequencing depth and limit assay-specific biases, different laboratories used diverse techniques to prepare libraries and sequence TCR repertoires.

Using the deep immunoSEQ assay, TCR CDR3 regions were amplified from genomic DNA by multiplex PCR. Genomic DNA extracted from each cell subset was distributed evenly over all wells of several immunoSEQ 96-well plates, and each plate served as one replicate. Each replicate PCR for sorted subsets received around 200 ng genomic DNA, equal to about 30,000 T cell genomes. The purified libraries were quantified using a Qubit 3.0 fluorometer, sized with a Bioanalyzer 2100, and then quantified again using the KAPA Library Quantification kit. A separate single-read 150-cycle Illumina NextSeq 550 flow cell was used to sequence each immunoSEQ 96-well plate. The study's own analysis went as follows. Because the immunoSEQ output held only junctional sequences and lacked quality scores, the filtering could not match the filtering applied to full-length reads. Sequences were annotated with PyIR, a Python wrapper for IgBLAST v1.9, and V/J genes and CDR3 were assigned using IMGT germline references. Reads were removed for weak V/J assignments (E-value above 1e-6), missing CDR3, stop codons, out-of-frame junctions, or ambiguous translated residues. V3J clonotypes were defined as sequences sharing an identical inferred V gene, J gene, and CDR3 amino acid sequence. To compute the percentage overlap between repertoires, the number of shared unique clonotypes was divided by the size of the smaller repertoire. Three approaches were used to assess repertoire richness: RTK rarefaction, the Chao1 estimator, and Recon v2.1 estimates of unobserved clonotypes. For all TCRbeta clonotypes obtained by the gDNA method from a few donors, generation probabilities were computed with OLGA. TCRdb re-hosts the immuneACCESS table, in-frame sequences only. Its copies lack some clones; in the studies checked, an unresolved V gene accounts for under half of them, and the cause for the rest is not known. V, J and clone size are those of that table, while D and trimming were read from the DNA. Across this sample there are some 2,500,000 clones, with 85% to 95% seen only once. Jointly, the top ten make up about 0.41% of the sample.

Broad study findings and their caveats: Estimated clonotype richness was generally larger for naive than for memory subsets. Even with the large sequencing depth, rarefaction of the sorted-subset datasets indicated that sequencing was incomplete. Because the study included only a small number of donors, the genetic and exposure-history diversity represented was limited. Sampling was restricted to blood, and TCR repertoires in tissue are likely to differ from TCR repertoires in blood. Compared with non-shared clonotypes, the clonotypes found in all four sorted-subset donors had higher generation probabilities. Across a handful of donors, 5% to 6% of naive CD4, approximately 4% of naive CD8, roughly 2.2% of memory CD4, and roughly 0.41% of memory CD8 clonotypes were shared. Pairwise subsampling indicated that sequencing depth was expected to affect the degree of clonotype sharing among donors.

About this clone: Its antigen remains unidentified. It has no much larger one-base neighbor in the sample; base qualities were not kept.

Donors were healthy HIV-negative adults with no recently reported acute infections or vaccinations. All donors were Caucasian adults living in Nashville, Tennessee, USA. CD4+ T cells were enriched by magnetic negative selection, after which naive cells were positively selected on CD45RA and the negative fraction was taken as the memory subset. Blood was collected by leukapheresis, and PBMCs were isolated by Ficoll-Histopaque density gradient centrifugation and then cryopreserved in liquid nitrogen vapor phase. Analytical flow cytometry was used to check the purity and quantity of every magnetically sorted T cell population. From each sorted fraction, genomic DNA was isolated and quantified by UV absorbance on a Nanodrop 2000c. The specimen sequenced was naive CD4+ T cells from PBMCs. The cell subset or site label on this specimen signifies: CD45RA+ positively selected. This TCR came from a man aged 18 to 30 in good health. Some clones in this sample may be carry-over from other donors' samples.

Read as DNA, the sequence is TGCGCCAGCACCCGGGGGGCTAGCTGGGAGACCCAGTACTTC. It codes for CASTRGASWETQYF. The V and J genes are TRBV5-1 and TRBJ2-5; the D gene is perhaps TRBD2, from 7 matching bases. The germline V gene specifies SGHRS as CDR1 and YFSETQ as CDR2. Trimming takes 6 bases from V and 5 bases from J, and the germline ends sit 17 bases apart. The CDR3 spans 14 residues, from the cysteine through the phenylalanine. The entry retains the CDR3 DNA only, 42 bases that are in frame from base 1.